The clone carrying this TCR beta chain was found a few times. These data come from a study of blood T cell repertoires in COVID-19. Study summary: PBMCs, B-cell-depleted T cells, or T cells provided the cDNA or gDNA that made up the material.

Which cohort a participant joined came from the clinical history participants gave. A COVID-19 case was met by exposed participants within 2 weeks before study entry. Authors' analysis steps: Nucleated cell number was recorded as an estimate derived from reference gene primer amplification. The data were produced by immunoSEQ multiplex PCR, yet TCRdb's version contains in-frame clones alone and is incomplete. V, J and clone size are taken as reported in that table, and D and trimming were inferred from the DNA itself. The data show about 140,000 clones, around 80% seen once. CDR3 size: 15 residues. Germline V gene lookup returns CDR1 MGHRA and CDR2 YSYEKL. Trimming shortened V by 0 bases and J by 4 bases, and 11 bases separated the two germline ends.

This sequence was found in a man aged 65 to 79 who had been exposed to COVID-19. The gene calls are TRBV4-1 and TRBJ2-3; D gene ambiguous. Sequencing was performed on PBMCs or T cells enriched from blood (not recorded which). CDR3 region: CASSQENTVADTQYF. The CDR3 DNA follows: TGCGCCAGCAGCCAAGAGAACACAGTAGCAGATACGCAGTATTTT.